The entry below gives a single T cell receptor beta chain sequence along with its context. The V gene lost 2 bases and the J gene lost 0 bases, with 11 bases spanning the gap. The V gene's germline CDR1 is ENHRY and CDR2 SYGVKD. This CDR3 spans 16 amino acids. The sample belongs to a study of blood T cell repertoires in COVID-19. The wider study: COVID-19 samples, acute and convalescent, were from the United States, Italy and Spain. Sample material is recorded as cDNA or gDNA derived from T cells, B-cell-depleted T cells, or PBMCs.

How the authors handled the data: Quantification of nucleated cells was approximated via reference gene primer amplification. Generated by immunoSEQ multiplex PCR, the TCRdb table keeps only in-frame clones and is missing some. D and trimming come from the DNA, and the V and J calls and clone size come from that table. Of around 200,000 clones listed, approximately 89% are singletons. V and J are TRBV10-3 and TRBJ1-3; D gene ambiguous. What was sequenced was peripheral blood. The source is a man aged 35-49 years with active or convalescent COVID-19. CDR3 residues: CAISEIPGSSGNTIYF. CDR3 nucleotide sequence: TGTGCCATCAGTGAGATCCCGGGGAGCTCTGGAAACACCATATATTTT.